The clone carrying this TCR beta chain occurred a few times. The antigen is unknown. The CDR3 has 16 residues. Unmatched junction bases numbered 13, after V lost 6 bases and J lost 7 bases. Germline CDR1 and CDR2: SNHLY and FYNNEI. TCRdb re-called the reads with MiXCR, one entry per CDR3 protein. The sample has roughly 800,000 distinct CDR3 sequences, about 29% seen once; the top ten hold 13%. The data are from a study of T cell repertoires in cytomegalovirus infection. Study at large: Both a matching HLA type and CMV infection were indicated by public TCR beta signatures.

This clonotype was sampled from a human donor in good health (CMV status not recorded). Some clones in this sample may be carry-over from other donors' samples. Sequenced material: cultured CD8+ T cells from PBMCs, taken from culture after CMV antigen stimulation. V gene TRBV2 combines with J gene TRBJ2-1, with 9 bases identical to TRBD1. The CDR3 region has the DNA TGTGCCAGCAGCGGCCCCCGACAGGGGGTCGGGAATGAGCAGTTCTTC. Amino acids: CASSGPRQGVGNEQFF. Together with reference TRBV2 and TRBJ2-1, the CDR3 gives the full variable domain: EPEVTQTPSHQVTQMGQEVILRCVPISNHLYFYWYRQILGQKVEFLVSFYNNEISEKSEIFDDQFSVERPDGSNFTLKIRSTKLEDSAMYFCASSGPRQGVGNEQFFGPGTRLTVL.